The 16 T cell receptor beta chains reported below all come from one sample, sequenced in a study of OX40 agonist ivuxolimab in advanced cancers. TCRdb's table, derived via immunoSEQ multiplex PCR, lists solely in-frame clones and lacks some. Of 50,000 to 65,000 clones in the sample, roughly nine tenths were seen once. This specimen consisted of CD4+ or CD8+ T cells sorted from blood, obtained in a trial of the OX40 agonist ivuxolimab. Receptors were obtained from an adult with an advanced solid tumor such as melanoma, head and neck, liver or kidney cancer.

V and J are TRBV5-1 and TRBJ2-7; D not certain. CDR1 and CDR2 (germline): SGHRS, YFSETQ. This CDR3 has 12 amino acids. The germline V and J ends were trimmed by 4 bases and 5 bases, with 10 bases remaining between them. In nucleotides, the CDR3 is TGCGCCAGCAGCCCCAACCTCAACGAGCAGTACTTC. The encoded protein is CASSPNLNEQYF. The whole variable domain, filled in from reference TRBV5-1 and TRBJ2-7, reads KAGVTQTPRYLIKTRGQQVTLSCSPISGHRSVSWYQQTPGQGLQFLFEYFSETQRNKGNFPGRFSGRQFSNSRSEMNVSTLELGDSALYLCASSPNLNEQYFGPGTRLTVT.

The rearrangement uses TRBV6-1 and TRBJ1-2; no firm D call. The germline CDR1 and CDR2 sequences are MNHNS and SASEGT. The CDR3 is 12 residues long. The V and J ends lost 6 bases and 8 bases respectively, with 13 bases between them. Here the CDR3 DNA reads TGTGCCAGCAGAGTAGAGGTCTGGGGCTACACCTTC. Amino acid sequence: CASRVEVWGYTF.

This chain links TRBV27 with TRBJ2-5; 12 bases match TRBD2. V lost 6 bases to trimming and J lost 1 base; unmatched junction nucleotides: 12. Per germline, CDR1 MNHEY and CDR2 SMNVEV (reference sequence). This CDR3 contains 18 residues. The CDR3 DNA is TGTGCCAGCAGAATTACACAAGGACTAGCGGGGCTCCAAGAGACCCAGTACTTC. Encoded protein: CASRITQGLAGLQETQYF.

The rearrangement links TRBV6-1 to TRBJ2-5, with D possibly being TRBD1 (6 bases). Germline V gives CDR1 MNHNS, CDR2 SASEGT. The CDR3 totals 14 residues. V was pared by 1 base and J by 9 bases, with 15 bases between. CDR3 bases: TGTGCCAGCAGTGAAGTCAGGGGCCCCCAGGCCCAGTACTTC. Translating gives CASSEVRGPQAQYF.

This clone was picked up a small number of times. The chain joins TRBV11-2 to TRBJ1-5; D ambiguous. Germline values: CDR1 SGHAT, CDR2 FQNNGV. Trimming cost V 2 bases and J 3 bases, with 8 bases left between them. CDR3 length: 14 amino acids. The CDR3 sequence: CASSLPGPNQPQHF. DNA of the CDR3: TGTGCCAGCAGCTTACCAGGACCCAATCAGCCCCAGCATTTT.

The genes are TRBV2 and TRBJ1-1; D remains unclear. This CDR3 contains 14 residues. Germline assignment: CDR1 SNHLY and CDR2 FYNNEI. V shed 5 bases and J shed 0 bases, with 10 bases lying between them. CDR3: CASSKWGLNTEAFF. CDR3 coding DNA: TGTGCCAGCAGTAAGTGGGGTTTGAACACTGAAGCTTTCTTT.

The CDR3 bases are TGCGCCAGCAGTGAGCGCCAGGGGGCAGGGACCGGGGAGCTGTTTTTT. Amino acids: CASSERQGAGTGELFF. This chain connects TRBV10-2 to TRBJ2-2; TRBD1 matches at 8 bases. The CDR3 consists of 16 residues. The germline V gene has CDR1 WSHSY and CDR2 SAAADI. The V and J ends lost 2 bases and 5 bases, in that order; junction bases with no gene match: 7.

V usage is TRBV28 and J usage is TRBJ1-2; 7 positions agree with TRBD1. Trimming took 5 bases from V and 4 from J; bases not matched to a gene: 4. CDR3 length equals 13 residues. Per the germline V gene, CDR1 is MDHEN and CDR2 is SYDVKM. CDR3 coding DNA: TGTGCCAGCAGTCGGGACAGATCCTATGGCTACACCTTC. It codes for CASSRDRSYGYTF.

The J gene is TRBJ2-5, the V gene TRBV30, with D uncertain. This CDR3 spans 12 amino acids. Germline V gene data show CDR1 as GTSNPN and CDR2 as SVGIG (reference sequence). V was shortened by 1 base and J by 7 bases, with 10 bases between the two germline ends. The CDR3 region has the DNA TGTGCCTGGAGTGCCAGGACCGGGACCCAGTACTTC. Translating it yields CAWSARTGTQYF. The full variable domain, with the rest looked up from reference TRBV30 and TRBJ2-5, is SQTIHQWPATLVQPVGSPLSLECTVEGTSNPNLYWYRQAAGRGLQLLFYSVGIGQISSEVPQNLSASRPQDRQFILSSKKLLLSDSGFYLCAWSARTGTQYFGPGTRLLVL.

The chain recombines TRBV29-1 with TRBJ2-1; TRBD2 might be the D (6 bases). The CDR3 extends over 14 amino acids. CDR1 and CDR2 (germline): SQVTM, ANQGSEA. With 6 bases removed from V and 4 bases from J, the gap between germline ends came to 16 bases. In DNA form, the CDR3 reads TGCAGCGTAGTGACTAGGGAGATTTACAATGAGCAGTTCTTC. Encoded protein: CSVVTREIYNEQFF.

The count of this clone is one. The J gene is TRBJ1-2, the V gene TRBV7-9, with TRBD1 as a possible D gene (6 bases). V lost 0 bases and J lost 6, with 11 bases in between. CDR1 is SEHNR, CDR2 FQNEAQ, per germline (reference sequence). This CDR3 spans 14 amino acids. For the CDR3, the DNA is TGTGCCAGCAGCTTAGCAGGGGGAACAGATGGCTACACCTTC. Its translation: CASSLAGGTDGYTF.

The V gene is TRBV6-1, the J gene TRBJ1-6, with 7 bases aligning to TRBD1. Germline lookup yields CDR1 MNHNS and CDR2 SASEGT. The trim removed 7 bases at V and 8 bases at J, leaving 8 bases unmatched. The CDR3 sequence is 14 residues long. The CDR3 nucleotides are TGTGCCAGCATTGCCGACAGGGCGGATTCACCCCTCCACTTT. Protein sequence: CASIADRADSPLHF.

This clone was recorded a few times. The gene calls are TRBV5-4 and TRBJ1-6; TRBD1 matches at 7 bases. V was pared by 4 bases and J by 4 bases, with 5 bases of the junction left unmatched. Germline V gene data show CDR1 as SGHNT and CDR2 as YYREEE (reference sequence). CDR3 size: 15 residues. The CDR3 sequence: CASSLRDRYNSPLHF. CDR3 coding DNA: TGTGCCAGCAGCCTGAGGGACAGATATAATTCACCCCTCCACTTT.

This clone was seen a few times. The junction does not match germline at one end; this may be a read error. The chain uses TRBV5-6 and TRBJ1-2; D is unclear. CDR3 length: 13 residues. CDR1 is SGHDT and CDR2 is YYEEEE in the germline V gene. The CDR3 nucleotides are TGTGCCAGCAGCTTATCCACCACCGGGTTTACGTACTTC. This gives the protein CASSLSTTGFTYF.

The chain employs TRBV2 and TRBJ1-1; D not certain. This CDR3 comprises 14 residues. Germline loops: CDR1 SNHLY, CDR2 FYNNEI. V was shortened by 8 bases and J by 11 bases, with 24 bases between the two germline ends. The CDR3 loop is CASEYYRTTAGAFF. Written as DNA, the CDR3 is TGTGCCAGCGAATATTATCGGACGACCGCGGGGGCTTTCTTT.

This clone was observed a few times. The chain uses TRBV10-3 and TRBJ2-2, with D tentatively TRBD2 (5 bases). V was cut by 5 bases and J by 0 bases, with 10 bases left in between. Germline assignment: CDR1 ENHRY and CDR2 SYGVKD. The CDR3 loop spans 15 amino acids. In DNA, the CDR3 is TGTGCCATCAGTATGCGGGCCGCGAACACCGGGGAGCTGTTTTTT. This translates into CAISMRAANTGELFF.